This T cell receptor beta chain was captured by sequencing in a study of cytomegalovirus exposure and HLA in healthy donors (dated by TCRdb to 2017 to 2019). Background on the whole study: An earlier analysis of roughly 630 of the donors reported more than 250 Gb of sequence data and roughly 110 million unique TCR beta sequences from 150 million to 200 million T cells. The study profiled the T cell repertoires of about 720 subjects by immunosequencing and related them to cytomegalovirus serostatus. An early release covering some 640 HLA-typed donors comprised about 300 gigabases of sequencing data and about 90 million unique TCR sequences. Donor age, sex, ethnicity and CMV serostatus were compiled alongside the repertoire data. The study was designed to test whether signatures of past pathogen exposure could be identified by cataloging public T cell receptors. High-throughput TCR immunosequencing, statistical association of individual TCRs with disease status, and machine learning were combined to predict cytomegalovirus infection status. In addition to the first cohort of roughly 700 subjects, a separate validation cohort of under 150 different subjects was used. A later genetic analysis used genome-wide SNP genotypes for about three fifths of the 666 donors, treating that subset as a discovery cohort. Several DR-DQ haplotypes were handled as single units for association and clustering, since linkage in the cohort was strong. In an earlier analysis of a few hundred of the donors, high-throughput TCR beta sequencing was used to judge whether each TCR beta V gene segment behaved as functional or pseudogenic. The number of typed donors differed by locus: about 620-640 for A, B, C, DRB1 and DQB1; 500 to 550 for DQA1; approximately 600 for DPA1; and 450 to 480 for DPB1. Among the approximately 420 genotyped donors, under 90% belonged to the genetic ancestry cluster associated with self-reported Caucasian donors. All discovery cohort repertoires had been generated using a single sequencing platform. Across 398 genotyped donors of the cohort, an average of 235,054 unique TCR beta nucleotide sequences per donor were sequenced, and around 20% of those sequences were non-productive. Rather than using new phenotypic data, the later analysis identified candidate immune exposures from TCR beta sequences and from how often those sequences occurred across donors. To study patterns of TCR occurrence, a later analysis re-analyzed previously published TCR beta repertoires from 500 to 850 donors and added high-resolution HLA genotyping. Both class I and class II loci were covered by HLA typing, at four-digit resolution. Study-wide findings and limitations: When HLA alleles, especially DR and DQ, strongly co-occurred, attributing TCR associations to individual alleles was difficult. In a later analysis, TCR association rates were found to vary across HLA loci, with the most associated TCRs seen for DRB1 alleles and the fewest for HLA-C alleles. Correlated functional status among segregating V segments might reflect linkage disequilibrium, but an unknown experimental factor could not be ruled out. Three of the identified cytomegalovirus-associated TCR beta chains were confirmed in vitro to be specific for cytomegalovirus antigens. The earlier analysis of fewer than 750 of the donors excluded 15 to 20 rarely observed V segments, including chromosome 9 orphons, because counts were too low. This cohort had only TCR beta chains sequenced, and the lack of alpha or paired-chain data limited which features could be detected. CMV serostatus was the only immune exposure information available for the cohort. A later analysis found that HLA-associated TCR beta chains were more clonally expanded and had lower generation probabilities than equally common non-associated chains. A further reported finding was that TCR beta sequences accurately predicted the HLA-A and HLA-B alleles for most subjects in the first cohort. The 87-base-pair reads could not distinguish some IMGT-functional V segments, including TRBV6-2 and TRBV6-3, so those segments were excluded. A later analysis reported that several top co-occurrence clusters appeared linked to parvovirus B19, influenza, CMV and Epstein-Barr virus. An association between a missense DCLRE1C variant and V-gene and J-gene trimming of TCR beta chains was found in a later genetic analysis and replicated in an independent cohort. In a later genetic analysis, fewer N-insertions in productive TCRs were reported among donors in an Asian-associated ancestry cluster than the approximately 670-donor mean. In an earlier analysis of 587 of the donors, most TCR beta V segments appeared in productive rearrangements about 87% or about 30% of the time, broadly matching IMGT annotations. A group of highly shared sequence variants was considered likely to be a technical artifact of the sequencing pipeline. A later analysis found that most CMV-associated TCR beta chains appeared HLA-restricted, with HLA associations seemingly driven largely by CMV exposure. Most TCR sequences were observed very rarely across donors, whereas some public TCRs were present in many individuals. In both the original and validation cohorts, the classifier was reported to diagnose cytomegalovirus status with high specificity and sensitivity. HLA typing was unavailable for some donors at each locus, so association tests used only the typed subset. Roughly uniform sequencing depth across donors was assumed in presence/absence analyses, although this assumption may not hold. A later analysis associated 15,000 to 20,000 TCR beta sequences with specific HLA alleles at a false discovery rate of 0.05. According to the authors, the approach could potentially be generalized to other disease states and immunological phenotypes. In the study, around 150 TCR beta chains were listed as associated with cytomegalovirus.

The cohort consisted of fewer than 700 healthy bone marrow donors. All cohort members were sampled while nominally healthy, although unrecorded immune exposures were likely present. The donor was CMV seronegative and was included in the group of about 400 seronegative cohort members. Every donor gave a peripheral blood sample, and the peripheral blood mononuclear cells from that sample were used for TCR beta sequencing. Genomic DNA extraction from the blood cell samples was performed with the Qiagen DNeasy Blood Extraction Kit. Libraries were made using the immunoSEQ multiplex PCR assay. The multiplex PCR relied on a mix of 60 forward primers for TCR Vbeta segments and 13 reverse primers for TCR Jbeta segments. A multiplex PCR assay on genomic DNA amplified the CDR3 region of rearranged TCR beta genes. The Illumina HiSeq System was used to sequence the amplified TCR beta libraries as 87-base-pair reads. Turning to the authors' computational methods: A later analysis tallied 75 million to 95 million unique TCR beta chains across the 600 to 700 repertoires, and about 12 million of those chains were shared by two or more donors. A nearest-neighbor algorithm error-corrected the raw reads and collapsed the reads into unique sequences, merging closely related sequences to remove PCR and sequencing errors. To assign V, D and J gene segments, CDR3 sequences were aligned to IMGT reference sequences. For a sequence to be retained, a match of at least six nucleotides was required to both a V gene segment and a J gene segment. Rearrangements were called productive when the CDR3 lacked stop codons and stayed in frame with V and J; all others were non-productive. CDR3 was defined according to IMGT convention as the region running from the second conserved V-encoded cysteine to the conserved J-encoded phenylalanine. Sequences without an unambiguous match to a single V gene segment were excluded from the earlier analysis of several hundred of the donors. In an earlier analysis of around 600 of the donors, V segments were called functional above 56.7% productive rearrangements and were called segregating when the between-donor standard deviation exceeded 5%. To diagnose cytomegalovirus status from the catalog of TCR beta chain sequences, a statistical classification framework was built. In a later analysis, TCR nucleotide sequences were compared against IMGT/GENE-DB human TR gene sequences so that V and J genes could be assigned. In a later analysis, CDR3 sequences and most-parsimonious VDJ recombination scenarios were assigned using the TCRdist pipeline. In a later analysis, each TCR beta chain was defined by its CDR3 amino acid sequence together with its V-gene family, and reads lacking a unique V-gene family were excluded. A later analysis removed several hundred highly shared, low-generation-probability nucleotide sequences to deal with suspected cross-contamination and a sequencing artifact. In a later analysis, a clonal expansion index for each public chain was calculated from normalized within-repertoire ranks of inferred template counts. Generation probabilities in a later analysis came from a VDJ recombination model fitted to out-of-frame rearrangements, and those results were checked against IGoR. In a later analysis, TCR-TCR, TCR-HLA and TCR-CMV co-occurrence was scored with hypergeometric tests, and a repertoire-size bias correction was applied to TCR pairs. To estimate false discovery rates, a later analysis permuted the HLA or CMV assignments 20 times. In a later analysis, co-occurring TCRs were grouped using DBSCAN, and TCRdist sequence similarity was added for clustering within HLA-allele-positive subsets. Repertoires with fewer than 30,000 or more than 120,000 public chains, plus five repertoires with anomalous nucleotide sharing, were excluded from co-occurrence clustering. TCRdb carries this immuneACCESS record with in-frame sequences only. Its versions omit some clonotypes, under half of them owing to an unresolved V gene in the studies checked, with the rest unexplained. The V and J calls and clone size are taken from that table; D and trimming were inferred from the DNA. The table for this sample lists around 210,000 clones; around 85% of them were counted only once. The ten largest clones take up 1.5% to 2% of the sample.

CDR1 and CDR2 are drawn from the germline V gene (reference sequence): MNHEY, SMNVEV. The CDR3 sequence holds 15 residues, the cysteine and phenylalanine included. The DNA shown is the 45-base CDR3, in frame from base 1. Trimming at the junction amounts to 2 bases on V and 5 bases on J, and the germline ends lie 13 bases apart. Details on this clone: There is no known antigen for this receptor. No base quality values were provided; no much bigger clone lies one nucleotide off.

Input material: PBMCs. The chain is made from TRBV27 and TRBJ2-1; a tentative D match to TRBD1 spans 6 bases. This sequence originates from a man in his fifties or sixties in good health and CMV-seronegative. The DNA sequence reads TGTGCCAGCAGTTTACGACAGGTTCTGGACAATGAGCAGTTCTTC. Protein translation: CASSLRQVLDNEQFF.